This T cell receptor (beta chain) was recorded in a study of shared clonotypes between healthy human individuals. Across the study: Donors, aged 18 to 49, were a couple of women and three men. Study findings and constraints: As a rule, naive subsets had a larger estimated richness than memory subsets.

Data came from immunoSEQ multiplex PCR; TCRdb stores just in-frame clones and leaves some out. The table shows around 1.4 million clones, with 98% occurring only once. Every one of the donors was a Caucasian adult that lived in Nashville, Tennessee. This CDR3 region has 15 residues. Germline V gives CDR1 SGHDN, CDR2 FVKESK. Germline trimming cut 5 bases from V and 3 bases from J; bases unmatched to any gene: 7. With regard to this clone: Its antigen is unknown.

The sequence derives from a man aged 30 to 39 in good health. The genes are TRBV14 and TRBJ1-1; 9 bases are shared with TRBD1. The sequenced material came from naive CD4+ T cells sorted from blood. As to subset: CD45RA+ positively selected. The CDR3 reads CASSRRRQGDTEAFF. In DNA, the CDR3 is TGTGCCAGCAGCAGGAGAAGACAGGGGGACACTGAAGCTTTCTTT. The variable domain in full, with the rest retrieved from reference TRBV14 and TRBJ1-1, is EAGVTQFPSHSVIEKGQTVTLRCDPISGHDNLYWYRRVMGKEIKFLLHFVKESKQDESGMPNNRFLAERTGGTYSTLKVQPAELEDSGVYFCASSRRRQGDTEAFFGQGTRLTVV.